The sample holds many counts of the clone carrying this T cell receptor (beta chain). The antigen is undetermined. The library protocol tagged individual cDNA molecules with unique molecular identifiers. TCRdb ran MiXCR on the 5' RACE reads and lists one entry per CDR3 protein. The sample consists of tens of thousands of distinct CDR3 sequences, 8.2% of them appearing once. The sample belongs to a study of early T cells in non-severe SARS-CoV-2 infection. As for the study in general: The authors sequenced bulk RNA from unsorted whole blood, leaving chains unpaired.

Looked up from germline, CDR1 is SGDLS and CDR2 is YYNGEE. V was cut by 3 bases and J by 0 bases, with 11 bases left in between. The CDR3 is made up of 15 amino acids. Study-level findings and limits: Database matching using VDJdb favored anti-spike CD8 responses, with private and CD4 specificities left missing.

Input material: whole blood. This sequence joins TRBV9 and TRBJ2-3, with D perhaps matching TRBD1 or TRBD2 (5 bases each). The TCR comes from an adult who was a healthcare worker with PCR-confirmed SARS-CoV-2 infection or an uninfected control (not recorded which). CDR3 bases: TGTGCCAGCAGCGCGACTCGGGGCAGCACAGATACGCAGTATTTT. Residues: CASSATRGSTDTQYF. Full variable domain (remainder filled in from reference TRBV9 and TRBJ2-3): DSGVTQTPKHLITATGQRVTLRCSPRSGDLSVYWYQQSLDQGLQFLIQYYNGEERAKGNILERFSAQQFPDLHSELNLSSLELGDSALYFCASSATRGSTDTQYFGPGTRLTVL.